The 8 T cell receptor beta chains reported below all come from one sample, sequenced in a study of CD4 and CD8 cells across lung adenocarcinoma regions. TCRdb reprocessed the PCR reads via MiXCR and lists one record per CDR3 protein. The sample yields around 25,000 distinct CDR3 sequences, approximately 51% seen once. Sequences were obtained from CD8+ T cells from the center of a lung tumor. These receptors all come from a male donor with lung adenocarcinoma. The CD4 and CD8 labels of this study may be unreliable.

This clonotype was seen only a few times. The chain carries TRBV7-6 and TRBJ2-1; D unresolved. The assigned J gene may be wrong: the sequence end matches TRBJ2-7 better. The CDR3 contains 12 residues. Germline V gene sequence: CDR1 SGHVS, CDR2 FNYEAQ. CDR3 coding DNA: TGTGCCAGCAGCAACAGAACCGACGAGCAGTACTTC. It encodes CASSNRTDEQYF.

In this sample, this clonotype turned up many times. V gene TRBV25-1 combines with J gene TRBJ1-1; D call uncertain. The length of the CDR3 is 14 residues. With 3 bases removed from V and 0 bases from J, the gap between germline ends came to 8 bases. The germline V gene encodes CDR1 MGHDK and CDR2 SYGVNS. CDR3 sequence reads: CASSEWHMNTEAFF. CDR3 in DNA: TGTGCCAGCAGTGAGTGGCATATGAACACTGAAGCTTTCTTT.

This clonotype was counted ten times or more. The V and J genes are TRBV7-6 and TRBJ2-5; TRBD2 matches 12 bases. The CDR3 loop spans 14 amino acids. CDR1 is SGHVS, CDR2 FNYEAQ, per germline. V was clipped by 10 bases and J by 4 bases; unmatched bases: 7. CDR3 sequence: CATSLAGGGETQYF. The CDR3 DNA follows: TGTGCCACCTCACTAGCGGGAGGTGGAGAGACCCAGTACTTC.

This clonotype has ten or more counts. The CDR3 loop reads CASSLFLEETQYF. CDR3 in DNA: TGTGCCAGCAGCTTATTCCTGGAAGAGACCCAGTACTTC. The rearrangement uses TRBV7-6 and TRBJ2-1, with D hard to call. The J call may be faulty, since TRBJ2-5 better matches the DNA end. In germline, CDR1 is SGHVS, CDR2 FNYEAQ. CDR3 length equals 13 residues.

J is TRBJ2-3 and V is TRBV6-1; perhaps TRBD2 as D (5 bases). Germline lookup yields CDR1 MNHNS and CDR2 SASEGT. This CDR3 is 16 amino acids long. V lost 2 bases to trimming and J lost 0 bases, with 12 bases between them. The CDR3 sequence: CASSETWTVSTDTQYF. Written as DNA, the CDR3 is TGTGCCAGCAGTGAAACGTGGACTGTGAGCACAGATACGCAGTATTTT.

This clonotype was found once. CDR3 in amino acids: CAIRTSGGSTDTQYF. DNA for the CDR3: TGTGCCATCCGGACTAGCGGGGGTAGCACAGATACGCAGTATTTT. This chain connects TRBV10-3 to TRBJ2-3; 13 bases are shared with TRBD2. This CDR3 comprises 15 residues. Germline CDR1 is ENHRY and CDR2 is SYGVKD. The ends lost 8 bases at V and 0 bases at J; junction bases unmatched: 2.

This clonotype showed up just a few times. The chain uses TRBV5-8 and TRBJ2-3; no firm D call. Germline V gene lookup returns CDR1 SGHTS and CDR2 YDEGEE. There are 12 residues in the CDR3. The V end lost 4 bases, the J end lost 2 bases, and 5 bases lay between the germline ends. This chain's CDR3 is CASSRYTDTQYF. CDR3 nucleotide sequence: TGTGCCAGCAGCCGCTACACAGATACGCAGTATTTT.

Turning to this clonotype: The junction departs from the called germline gene at one end, perhaps through a read error. The gene calls are TRBV6-1 and TRBJ2-4; either TRBD1 or TRBD2 may supply D (5 bases each). This CDR3 contains 16 residues. Looked up from germline, CDR1 is MNHNS and CDR2 is SASEGT. The CDR3 region is CASSEAGMGVKNTQYF. The CDR3 region has the DNA TGTGCCAGCAGTGAAGCCGGGATGGGGGTTAAAAACACTCAGTACTTC.